The entry that follows covers one TCR beta chain sequence. TCRdb's table, derived via immunoSEQ multiplex PCR, lists solely in-frame clones and lacks some. The sample holds several thousand clones, approximately 76% seen once. This sample is drawn from a study of circulating tumor DNA in untreated peripheral T-cell lymphoma. Unmatched junction bases numbered 9, after V lost 6 bases and J lost 6 bases. The CDR3 is 13 amino acids. Germline V CDR1 and CDR2: SQVTM, ANQGSEA. The tumor tissue sample was taken at baseline before any treatment. Material for sequencing was tumor tissue. The clonotype comes from a human donor with peripheral T-cell lymphoma. V is TRBV29-1 and J is TRBJ2-7; TRBD2 aligns across 9 bases. The CDR3 nucleotides are TGCAGCGTAGCTAGCGGGGCTATAGGCGAGCAGTACTTC. Protein: CSVASGAIGEQYF.